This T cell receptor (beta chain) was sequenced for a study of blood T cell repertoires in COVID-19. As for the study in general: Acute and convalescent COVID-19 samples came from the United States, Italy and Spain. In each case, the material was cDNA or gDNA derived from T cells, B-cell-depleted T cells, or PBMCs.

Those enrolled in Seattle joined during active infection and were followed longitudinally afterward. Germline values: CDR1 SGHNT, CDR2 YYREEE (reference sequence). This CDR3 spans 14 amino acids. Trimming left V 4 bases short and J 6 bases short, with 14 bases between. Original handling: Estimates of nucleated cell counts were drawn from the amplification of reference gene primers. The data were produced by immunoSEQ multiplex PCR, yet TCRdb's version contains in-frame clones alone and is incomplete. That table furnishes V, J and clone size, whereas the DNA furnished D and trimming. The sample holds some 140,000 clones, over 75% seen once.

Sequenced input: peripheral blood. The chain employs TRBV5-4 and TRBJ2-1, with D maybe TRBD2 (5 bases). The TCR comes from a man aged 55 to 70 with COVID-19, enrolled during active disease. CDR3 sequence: CASSLTGLVNEQFF. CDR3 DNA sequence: TGTGCCAGCAGCCTTACCGGACTGGTCAATGAGCAGTTCTTC.